The 32 T cell receptor beta chains in this list originate from one sample, sequenced in a study of T cell repertoires in cytomegalovirus infection. TCRdb recomputed calls from the reads with MiXCR, one row per CDR3 protein. The repertoire holds about 300,000 distinct CDR3 sequences, with around 10% as singletons. Sequencing input: PBMCs. All receptors derive from a human donor in good health (CMV status not recorded). Some clones in this sample may be carry-over from other donors' samples.

At least ten counts were recorded for this clonotype. This sequence joins TRBV5-6 and TRBJ2-2, with D perhaps assigned TRBD1 or TRBD2 (5 bases each). CDR1 is SGHDT, CDR2 YYEEEE, per germline. CDR3 length: 13 amino acids. The V end was cut by 4 bases, the J end by 6 bases, with 10 bases between. CDR3 DNA: TGTGCCAGCAGCGCTGGGACCTCCGGGGAGCTGTTTTTT. Residues: CASSAGTSGELFF.

This clonotype has at least ten counts. The chain carries TRBV28 and TRBJ2-7; no firm D call. Germline V lookup: CDR1 MDHEN, CDR2 SYDVKM. CDR3 size: 12 residues. V lost 6 bases and J 1 base, leaving 7 bases between the germline ends. In DNA form, the CDR3 reads TGTGCCAGCAGGTCGCCGTCCTACGAGCAGTACGTC. As protein: CASRSPSYEQYV.

Points on this clonotype: One junction end disagrees with the germline gene, perhaps due to a read error. The chain joins TRBV5-1 to TRBJ2-3; no firm D call. The length of the CDR3 is 14 residues. Germline CDR1 SGHRS, CDR2 YFSETQ. The CDR3 sequence is CASSLGGSTDAQYF. The CDR3 DNA sequence: TGCGCCAGCAGCTTGGGGGGTTCCACAGATGCGCAGTATTTT. Complete variable domain (other parts from reference TRBV5-1 and TRBJ2-3): KAGVTQTPRYLIKTRGQQVTLSCSPISGHRSVSWYQQTPGQGLQFLFEYFSETQRNKGNFPGRFSGRQFSNSRSEMNVSTLELGDSALYLCASSLGGSTDAQYFGPGTRLTVL.

This clonotype appeared a few times. The V gene is TRBV29-1, the J gene TRBJ2-3, with D unresolved. V dropped 4 bases and J dropped 0 bases, with 5 bases sitting between them. The CDR3 is 12 amino acids. In germline, CDR1 is SQVTM, CDR2 ANQGSEA. The CDR3 bases are TGCAGCGTTGGCGGTAGCACAGATACGCAGTATTTT. Translated, it gives CSVGGSTDTQYF.

This clonotype was recorded many times. The chain is built from TRBV28 and TRBJ2-1; no definite D call. Trimming left V 6 bases short and J 12 bases short, with 15 bases between. Per germline, CDR1 MDHEN and CDR2 SYDVKM. This CDR3 contains 12 residues. The chain's CDR3 is CASSVTRLGQFF. CDR3 coding DNA: TGTGCCAGCAGCGTTACCAGGTTGGGGCAGTTCTTC. The complete variable domain, with remaining parts taken from reference TRBV28 and TRBJ2-1, reads DVKVTQSSRYLVKRTGEKVFLECVQDMDHENMFWYRQDPGLGLRLIYFSYDVKMKEKGDIPEGYSVSREKKERFSLILESASTNQTSMYLCASSVTRLGQFFGPGTRLTVL.

This clonotype was seen ten or more times. The gene calls are TRBV27 and TRBJ2-3, with TRBD2 matching over 8 bases. CDR1 MNHEY and CDR2 SMNVEV come from the germline V gene (reference sequence). The V gene end was trimmed by 5 bases and the J gene end by 10 bases; junction bases not matched to a gene: 5. The CDR3 spans 12 residues. The CDR3 spells CASSPGLGAQYF. In DNA, the CDR3 is TGTGCCAGCAGTCCGGGACTAGGGGCGCAGTATTTT.

This clonotype was counted many times. J is TRBJ2-7 and V is TRBV28, with D tentatively TRBD1 (6 bases). This CDR3 is built from 14 residues. Germline V gene data show CDR1 as MDHEN and CDR2 as SYDVKM. V lost 5 bases and J lost 3, with 14 bases in between. This CDR3 reads CASSPHRQDYEQYV. The CDR3 DNA is TGTGCCAGCAGTCCTCATCGACAGGACTACGAGCAGTACGTC.

This clonotype was seen at least ten times. This chain links TRBV5-1 with TRBJ1-2; TRBD1 aligns across 12 bases. This CDR3 contains 16 residues. CDR1 and CDR2 (germline): SGHRS, YFSETQ. Losses at the gene ends were 3 bases for V and 3 bases for J; bases not matched to a gene: 6. The CDR3 bases are TGCGCCAGCAGCTCCGGGACAGGGGGCGGCGACTATGGCTACACCTTC. Residues: CASSSGTGGGDYGYTF.

This clonotype was found many times. This chain connects TRBV20-1 to TRBJ2-7; tentative D call: TRBD2 (5 bases). The CDR3 consists of 12 residues. Germline V gene sequence: CDR1 DFQATT, CDR2 SNEGSKA (reference sequence). V shed 3 bases and J shed 3 bases, with 9 bases lying between them. The CDR3 bases are TGCAGTGCTAGCCATGAGGGCTACGAGCAGTACTTC. Translated, it gives CSASHEGYEQYF.

This clonotype has ten or more counts. The chain uses TRBV7-2 and TRBJ1-2; possibly TRBD1 for D (6 bases). CDR3 length: 15 residues. Germline lookup yields CDR1 SGHTA and CDR2 FQGNSA. Trimming left V 5 bases short and J 5 bases short, with 18 bases between. DNA for the CDR3: TGTGCCAGCAGCCCCCCTAGGACAGAGCTGTATGGCTACACCTTC. Encoded protein: CASSPPRTELYGYTF.

This clonotype has more than one count but fewer than ten. The chain links TRBV10-3 to TRBJ1-1; 9 bases are a match to TRBD1. The germline V gene has CDR1 ENHRY and CDR2 SYGVKD. There are 16 residues in the CDR3. With V trimmed by 4 bases and J by 5 bases, 11 bases remained unmatched. The chain's CDR3 is CAISASSGTGKTEAFF. DNA of the CDR3: TGTGCCATCAGTGCCAGCTCCGGGACAGGGAAAACTGAAGCTTTCTTT.

Many counts were recorded for this clonotype. The chain combines TRBV25-1 with TRBJ2-2; D might be TRBD1 (5 bases). V gave up 4 bases and J gave up 10 bases, with 7 bases separating them. Germline V gene sequence: CDR1 MGHDK, CDR2 SYGVNS. This CDR3 has 11 residues. The CDR3 DNA follows: TGTGCCAGCAGTGGGGGCTCGGAGCTGTTTTTT. It codes for CASSGGSELFF.

This clonotype was recorded at least ten times. V usage is TRBV15 and J usage is TRBJ2-2; TRBD1 matches 7 bases. CDR1 and CDR2 from the germline V gene are LNHNV and YYDKDF (reference sequence). V shed 1 base, J shed 4 bases, and the junction held 3 bases outside the gene matches. The CDR3 runs to 15 residues. The CDR3 coding sequence is TGTGCCACCAGCAGAGGACAGGGCCCCACCGGGGAGCTGTTTTTT. Translation: CATSRGQGPTGELFF.

This clonotype appeared many times. The gene calls are TRBV6-1 and TRBJ2-7; a possible D gene is TRBD2 (6 bases). The CDR3 has 14 amino acids. Germline assignment: CDR1 MNHNS and CDR2 SASEGT. V was shortened by 3 bases and J by 1 base, with 10 bases between the two germline ends. The CDR3 loop reads CASSDREVSYEQYF. In DNA form, the CDR3 reads TGTGCCAGCAGTGACAGGGAGGTTTCCTACGAGCAGTACTTC.

With respect to this clonotype: A much larger clone is a single base away; this may be a read error. The chain has TRBV12-3 or TRBV12-4 and TRBJ1-1; 10 bases line up with TRBD1. This CDR3 region has 15 residues. The DNA of the CDR3 is TGTGCCAGCACCCGGACAGGGGGATTGGGCACTGAAGTTTTCTTT. It yields the protein CASTRTGGLGTEVFF.

This clonotype showed up many times. V usage is TRBV4-1 and J usage is TRBJ1-3; the match to TRBD1 covers 11 bases. Trimming removed 3 bases from V and 3 bases from J; junction bases left unmatched: 7. The V gene's germline CDR1 is MGHRA and CDR2 YSYEKL. The CDR3 is 17 residues long. The DNA of the CDR3 is TGCGCCAGCAGCCAGGGGGACAGGGGGATTTATGGAAACACCATATATTTT. Protein: CASSQGDRGIYGNTIYF.

This clonotype was counted ten times or more. The J gene is TRBJ2-3, the V gene TRBV6-5, with 7 bases lining up with TRBD1. Germline CDR1 MNHEY, CDR2 SVGAGI. This CDR3 comprises 14 residues. With V trimmed by 2 bases and J by 3 bases, 2 bases remained unmatched. CDR3 bases: TGTGCCAGCAGTTACGACAGGGTTACAGATACGCAGTATTTT. Amino acids: CASSYDRVTDTQYF.

This clonotype occurred many times. V gene TRBV20-1 combines with J gene TRBJ2-5; tentative D call: TRBD1 (6 bases). The CDR3 contains 16 residues. V lost 3 bases, J lost 3 bases, and 20 bases lay in between. Looked up from germline, CDR1 is DFQATT and CDR2 is SNEGSKA (reference sequence). The CDR3 region is CSARTPGVGKKETQYF. Written as DNA, the CDR3 is TGCAGTGCTAGGACCCCAGGGGTGGGAAAGAAAGAGACCCAGTACTTC.

This clonotype was recorded at least ten times. This chain uses TRBV28 with TRBJ1-1, with a weak D call TRBD1 (5 bases). The CDR3 sequence is 15 residues long. V was cut by 3 bases and J by 0 bases, with 11 bases left in between. Germline CDR1 reads MDHEN; CDR2 reads SYDVKM. The DNA of the CDR3 is TGTGCCAGCAGTTTCTTTGCAGGGATGAACACTGAAGCTTTCTTT. This sequence encodes CASSFFAGMNTEAFF.

The V and J genes are TRBV29-1 and TRBJ1-2; 8 bases map to TRBD1. The ends lost 3 bases at V and 4 bases at J; junction bases unmatched: 13. Germline V lookup: CDR1 SQVTM, CDR2 ANQGSEA. The CDR3 extends over 16 amino acids. The CDR3 region is CSVDGGGQAPAYGYTF. In DNA form, the CDR3 reads TGCAGCGTTGATGGAGGGGGACAGGCGCCTGCCTATGGCTACACCTTC.

A note on this clonotype: A much larger clonotype is one base distant, so this may be a read error. The genes are TRBV19 and TRBJ2-1, with D unclear. V dropped 6 bases and J dropped 9 bases, with 15 bases sitting between them. This CDR3 comprises 13 residues. CDR1 and CDR2 (germline): LNHDA, SQIVND (reference sequence). In nucleotides, the CDR3 is TGTGCCAGTAGGGTTCCTCAATTGAGTGAGCAGTTCTTC. It encodes CASRVPQLSEQFF.

This clonotype came up many times. The V and J genes are TRBV12-3 or TRBV12-4 and TRBJ2-2; D is perhaps TRBD1 (6 bases). V was cut by 5 bases and J by 4 bases, with 11 bases left in between. The CDR3 runs 14 residues. The CDR3 loop is CASSDPRGTGELFF. CDR3 sequence (DNA): TGTGCCAGCAGTGACCCCAGGGGCACCGGGGAGCTGTTTTTT.

This clonotype was detected many times. The genes are TRBV7-2 and TRBJ1-2; D is unclear. The CDR3 is 14 amino acids. V lost 2 bases and J lost 0, with 7 bases in between. Germline V CDR1 and CDR2: SGHTA, FQGNSA. In DNA, the CDR3 is TGTGCCAGCAGCTTAAACCTAGCTAACTATGGCTACACCTTC. It translates to CASSLNLANYGYTF. Filled out from reference TRBV7-2 and TRBJ1-2, the complete variable domain reads GAGVSQSPSNKVTEKGKDVELRCDPISGHTALYWYRQSLGQGLEFLIYFQGNSAPDKSGLPSDRFSAERTGGSVSTLTIQRTQQEDSAVYLCASSLNLANYGYTFGSGTRLTVV.

The chain recombines TRBV29-1 with TRBJ1-2; TRBD1 matches 9 bases. V was pared by 7 bases and J by 4 bases, with 10 bases of the junction left unmatched. The CDR3 covers 14 residues. Germline V gene sequence: CDR1 SQVTM, CDR2 ANQGSEA. This chain's CDR3 is CSAFGGTGFYGYTF. CDR3 DNA sequence: TGCAGCGCCTTCGGAGGGACAGGGTTCTATGGCTACACCTTC.

This clonotype appeared many times. V is TRBV5-4 and J is TRBJ2-2; TRBD2 matches 8 bases. The V segment lost 2 bases and the J segment 3 bases; nucleotides outside the gene matches: 6. CDR3 size: 16 residues. The germline V gene encodes CDR1 SGHNT and CDR2 YYREEE (reference sequence). CDR3 nucleotide sequence: TGTGCCAGCAGCTTTGCGAGGCGGGGGGACACCGGGGAGCTGTTTTTT. Residues: CASSFARRGDTGELFF.

This clonotype was recorded many times. The chain employs TRBV7-2 and TRBJ2-7; D is undetermined. V was clipped by 3 bases and J by 0 bases, with 9 bases between them. CDR3 length equals 14 residues. Germline CDR1 is SGHTA and CDR2 is FQGNSA. This CDR3 reads CASSFGSLSYEQYF. The CDR3 DNA reads as TGTGCCAGCAGCTTCGGATCCCTCTCCTACGAGCAGTACTTC. Drawing the rest from reference TRBV7-2 and TRBJ2-7, the complete variable domain is GAGVSQSPSNKVTEKGKDVELRCDPISGHTALYWYRQSLGQGLEFLIYFQGNSAPDKSGLPSDRFSAERTGGSVSTLTIQRTQQEDSAVYLCASSFGSLSYEQYFGPGTRLTVT.

This clonotype has just a few counts. The V gene is TRBV2, the J gene TRBJ2-7, with 9 bases identical to TRBD2. V dropped 8 bases and J dropped 7; count of bases not matched to a gene: 6. This CDR3 is 12 amino acids long. Germline V gene data show CDR1 as SNHLY and CDR2 as FYNNEI. The CDR3 loop is CASGGLAQEQYV. In DNA form, the CDR3 reads TGTGCCAGCGGCGGACTAGCGCAAGAGCAGTACGTC.

The chain carries TRBV20-1 and TRBJ2-5, with a weak D call TRBD1 (5 bases). The V end was cut by 0 bases, the J end by 7 bases, with 18 bases between. Germline CDR1 DFQATT, CDR2 SNEGSKA (reference sequence). The CDR3 is made up of 15 amino acids. The CDR3 spells CSARDRVLGLVTQYF. The CDR3 DNA follows: TGCAGTGCTAGAGATAGAGTGTTGGGGCTAGTGACCCAGTACTTC.

The chain joins TRBV20-1 to TRBJ2-3; 8 bases match TRBD1. CDR1 DFQATT and CDR2 SNEGSKA come from the germline V gene (reference sequence). This CDR3 spans 15 amino acids. The ends lost 4 bases at V and 3 bases at J; junction bases unmatched: 9. CDR3 sequence reads: CSATERRGHTDTQYF. In nucleotides, the CDR3 is TGCAGTGCTACCGAGCGCAGGGGGCATACAGATACGCAGTATTTT.

The sample holds one count of this clonotype. The J gene is TRBJ1-3, the V gene TRBV20-1, with D perhaps TRBD1 (6 bases). Trimming took off 0 bases at V and 4 bases at J, with 10 bases between the two ends. Germline-derived CDR1 and CDR2 are DFQATT and SNEGSKA (reference sequence). This CDR3 region has 14 residues. This CDR3 is CSARDLTGGNTIYF. For the CDR3, the DNA is TGCAGTGCTAGAGATCTGACAGGCGGAAACACCATATATTTT.

There are a few counts of this clonotype. The chain joins TRBV5-1 to TRBJ1-2, with D possibly matching TRBD1 (6 bases). CDR3 length equals 15 residues. The V gene lost 0 bases and the J gene lost 5 bases, with 14 bases spanning the gap. Germline V CDR1 and CDR2: SGHRS, YFSETQ. DNA for the CDR3: TGCGCCAGCAGCTTGGTACAGGGACTGGATTATGGCTACACCTTC. This gives the protein CASSLVQGLDYGYTF.

Comment on this clonotype: Given a much more abundant clone one base away, this may be a read error. The chain employs TRBV10-3 and TRBJ2-1, with unresolved D. Germline CDR1 and CDR2: ENHRY and SYGVKD. V lost 3 bases, J lost 5 bases, and 11 bases lay in between. The CDR3 runs 14 residues. CDR3 residues: CAISDFVQNNEQFF. CDR3 DNA sequence: TGTGCCATCAGTGATTTCGTGCAGAACAATGAGCAGTTCTTC.